The 28 T cell receptor beta chains below all came from one sample that was sequenced in a study of T cells after yellow fever vaccination. TCRdb itself ran the 5' RACE reads through MiXCR, one entry per CDR3 protein. The profile covers around 550,000 distinct CDR3 sequences, with approximately 21% appearing a single time and approximately 14% taken by the ten largest. This specimen consisted of PBMCs, obtained 15 days after the yellow fever booster vaccination. The source of these receptors is a man aged 25 to 45 who received the YFV17D yellow fever vaccine.

This clonotype was detected only a few times. V is TRBV18 and J is TRBJ2-2; D gene unclear. The V gene's germline CDR1 is KGHSH and CDR2 LQKENI. This CDR3 contains 14 residues. V was trimmed by 3 bases and J by 4 bases, leaving 9 bases between them. CDR3 in amino acids: CASSPPTATGELFF. The CDR3 nucleotides are TGTGCCAGCTCACCGCCTACAGCCACCGGGGAGCTGTTTTTT.

This clonotype was seen many times. This chain uses TRBV24-1 with TRBJ2-5; D not resolved. The CDR3 is 11 amino acids. The ends were cut back, 3 bases at V and 4 bases at J, with 2 bases in the middle. Germline V gene sequence: CDR1 KGHDR, CDR2 SFDVKD. The CDR3: CATSDRETQYF. As DNA, the CDR3 is TGTGCCACCAGTGATCGAGAGACCCAGTACTTC.

This clonotype was found many times. The J gene is TRBJ1-1, the V gene TRBV3-1; D unresolved. This CDR3 is 11 amino acids long. V was cut by 4 bases and J by 6 bases, with 6 bases left in between. Looked up from germline, CDR1 is LGHDT and CDR2 is YNNKEL (reference sequence). The CDR3 reads CASSRQAEAFF. In DNA form, the CDR3 reads TGTGCCAGCAGCCGGCAGGCTGAAGCTTTCTTT. Together with reference TRBV3-1 and TRBJ1-1, the CDR3 gives the full variable domain: DTAVSQTPKYLVTQMGNDKSIKCEQNLGHDTMYWYKQDSKKFLKIMFSYNNKELIINETVPNRFSPKSPDKAHLNLHINSLELGDSAVYFCASSRQAEAFFGQGTRLTVV.

This clonotype has only a few counts. The chain combines TRBV5-1 with TRBJ2-1; 9 bases align to TRBD2. The germline V gene has CDR1 SGHRS and CDR2 YFSETQ. This CDR3 has 13 amino acids. V lost 4 bases and J lost 8; bases outside the gene matches: 4. CDR3 sequence reads: CASSIAGVHEQFF. Written as DNA, the CDR3 is TGCGCCAGCAGCATAGCGGGAGTGCATGAGCAGTTCTTC.

A few counts support this clonotype. The rearrangement uses TRBV19 and TRBJ2-1; D unclear. V was clipped by 3 bases and J by 4 bases, with 7 bases between them. The CDR3 runs to 13 residues. Germline CDR1 reads LNHDA; CDR2 reads SQIVND (reference sequence). In nucleotides, the CDR3 is TGTGCCAGTAGTATCCTAGGATACAATGAGCAGTTCTTC. Protein: CASSILGYNEQFF.

In this sample, this clonotype turned up many times. The J gene is TRBJ2-1, the V gene TRBV29-1, with D uncertain. The CDR3 consists of 13 residues. The germline V gene encodes CDR1 SQVTM and CDR2 ANQGSEA. Trimming pared 3 bases from V and 0 bases from J, leaving 6 bases between. The CDR3, as DNA: TGCAGCGTTGAGGCGAGCTCCTACAATGAGCAGTTCTTC. This encodes CSVEASSYNEQFF.

This clonotype was detected a few times. The chain is built from TRBV19 and TRBJ2-5; 10 bases are shared with TRBD1. The CDR3 is made up of 14 amino acids. V was clipped by 10 bases and J by 4 bases; unmatched bases: 9. CDR1 and CDR2 from the germline V gene are LNHDA and SQIVND (reference sequence). In DNA, the CDR3 is TGTGCCACAGGCCCGGGACAGGGGTTAGAGACCCAGTACTTC. This sequence encodes CATGPGQGLETQYF. The full variable domain, rest sourced from reference TRBV19 and TRBJ2-5, is DGGITQSPKYLFRKEGQNVTLSCEQNLNHDAMYWYRQDPGQGLRLIYYSQIVNDFQKGDIAEGYSVSREKKESFPLTVTSAQKNPTAFYLCATGPGQGLETQYFGPGTRLLVL.

This clonotype was detected a few times. The chain uses TRBV27 and TRBJ2-1, with TRBD1 matching over 8 bases. This CDR3 contains 15 residues. V was pared by 4 bases and J by 8 bases, with 10 bases of the junction left unmatched. Germline values: CDR1 MNHEY, CDR2 SMNVEV (reference sequence). The CDR3 sequence: CASSSPYRGSDEQFF. CDR3 DNA: TGTGCCAGCAGTTCTCCTTACAGGGGGAGCGATGAGCAGTTCTTC.

This clonotype was picked up a small number of times. The rearrangement joins TRBV7-9 to TRBJ2-3; 7 nucleotides align to TRBD2. Looked up from germline, CDR1 is SEHNR and CDR2 is FQNEAQ (reference sequence). The J segment lost 7 bases and the V segment lost 1 base, leaving 11 bases of the junction unmatched. The CDR3 is made up of 16 amino acids. The CDR3 sequence: CASSLGSLRERYTQYF. The CDR3 region has the DNA TGTGCCAGCAGCTTAGGTTCACTGCGGGAGAGGTATACGCAGTATTTT.

This clonotype is a singleton in its sample. The chain couples TRBV5-4 to TRBJ2-3; D gene unclear. V was pared by 7 bases and J by 3 bases, with 12 bases between. The CDR3 spans 13 residues. The germline V gene encodes CDR1 SGHNT and CDR2 YYREEE (reference sequence). The CDR3 DNA reads as TGTGCCAGCCGGGCCGTCCCGACAGATACGCAGTATTTT. This translates into CASRAVPTDTQYF.

This clonotype has a handful of counts. The chain joins TRBV7-9 to TRBJ1-5; D uncertain. From germline, CDR1 is SEHNR and CDR2 FQNEAQ (reference sequence). V shed 5 bases and J shed 6 bases, with 17 bases lying between them. This CDR3 contains 15 residues. The CDR3 is CASSPWTGGRQPQHF. CDR3 nucleotide sequence: TGTGCCAGCAGCCCGTGGACTGGAGGCCGTCAGCCCCAGCATTTT.

The V gene is TRBV6-2 or TRBV6-3, the J gene TRBJ2-3; D might be TRBD2 (5 bases). This CDR3 region has 14 residues. Germline CDR1 and CDR2: MNHEY and SVGEGT. V was cut by 2 bases and J by 5 bases, with 11 bases left in between. The CDR3 DNA reads as TGTGCCAGCAGTTACGCTCTTCGGGGAGATACGCAGTATTTT. Translation gives CASSYALRGDTQYF.

The genes are TRBV5-5 and TRBJ2-3; D assignment may be TRBD1 or TRBD2 (5 bases each). This CDR3 region has 14 residues. The V and J ends lost 2 bases and 5 bases respectively, with 12 bases between them. Germline V gives CDR1 SGHKS, CDR2 YYEKEE (reference sequence). CDR3 sequence: CASSFPTGGDTQYF. The CDR3 DNA reads as TGTGCCAGCAGCTTCCCCACAGGAGGAGATACGCAGTATTTT.

The sample holds a few counts of this clonotype. The V call is TRBV20-1, the J call TRBJ2-7, with TRBD2 as a possible D gene (5 bases). The CDR3 loop spans 14 amino acids. Trimming shortened V by 6 bases and J by 0 bases, and 15 bases separated the two germline ends. The V gene's germline CDR1 is DFQATT and CDR2 SNEGSKA (reference sequence). The CDR3 loop is CSAPERRSSYEQYF. As DNA, the CDR3 is TGCAGTGCCCCCGAAAGGAGGAGCTCCTACGAGCAGTACTTC.

V usage is TRBV20-1 and J usage is TRBJ2-3, with 10 bases lining up with TRBD1. V was pared by 2 bases and J by 5 bases, with 7 bases of the junction left unmatched. Germline lookup yields CDR1 DFQATT and CDR2 SNEGSKA (reference sequence). The CDR3 has 15 residues. The CDR3 loop is CSARSSTGGRDTQYF. CDR3 in DNA: TGCAGTGCTAGATCCTCGACAGGGGGCAGAGATACGCAGTATTTT.

This clonotype has only a few counts. J is TRBJ2-7 and V is TRBV6-1, with D perhaps TRBD1 or TRBD2 (5 bases each). Trimming took off 6 bases at V and 12 bases at J, with 21 bases between the two ends. The CDR3 is 13 residues long. Germline V gives CDR1 MNHNS, CDR2 SASEGT. The CDR3 DNA sequence: TGTGCCAGCAGGCCGACCAGGGACGGCTTAGGGTACTTC. This encodes CASRPTRDGLGYF.

This clonotype was counted ten times or more. CDR3 nucleotide sequence: TGTGCCAGCAGGGCAAGGGCGGAGGGGGGAGATACGCAGTATTTT. Protein product: CASRARAEGGDTQYF. The genes are TRBV7-2 and TRBJ2-3; D is tentatively TRBD1 or TRBD2 (6 bases each). The V gene's germline CDR1 is SGHTA and CDR2 FQGNSA. Trimming pared 6 bases from V and 5 bases from J, leaving 18 bases between. This CDR3 is 15 amino acids long. Full variable domain (remainder filled in from reference TRBV7-2 and TRBJ2-3): GAGVSQSPSNKVTEKGKDVELRCDPISGHTALYWYRQSLGQGLEFLIYFQGNSAPDKSGLPSDRFSAERTGGSVSTLTIQRTQQEDSAVYLCASRARAEGGDTQYFGPGTRLTVL.

The chain employs TRBV20-1 and TRBJ2-3; the match to TRBD2 covers 8 bases. Germline trimming cut 7 bases from V and 2 bases from J; bases unmatched to any gene: 11. The germline gives CDR1 DFQATT, CDR2 SNEGSKA (reference sequence). The CDR3 runs 15 residues. CDR3 amino acids: CSVRLSGGVTDTQYF. The CDR3 DNA sequence: TGCAGTGTCCGCCTCAGCGGGGGAGTCACAGATACGCAGTATTTT.

This clonotype appeared a few times. The V call is TRBV5-5, the J call TRBJ2-7, with TRBD1 identical over 10 bases. Germline CDR1 SGHKS, CDR2 YYEKEE (reference sequence). The V and J ends lost 0 bases and 3 bases, in that order; junction bases with no gene match: 3. This CDR3 is built from 15 residues. The CDR3, as DNA: TGTGCCAGCAGCTTGGAGACAGGGGGCTTCTACGAGCAGTACTTC. Its translation is CASSLETGGFYEQYF.

This chain connects TRBV29-1 to TRBJ2-7; the D gene could be TRBD1 or TRBD2 (5 bases each). There are 15 residues in the CDR3. Germline V gene data show CDR1 as SQVTM and CDR2 as ANQGSEA. The V end lost 1 base, the J end lost 2 bases, and 15 bases lay between the germline ends. The CDR3 region has the DNA TGCAGCGTTGAAGCGGGCCAGGGAGTCACCTACGAGCAGTACTTC. Translation: CSVEAGQGVTYEQYF.

The chain is built from TRBV21-1 and TRBJ2-5. TRBV21-1 is tagged as a pseudogene. The CDR3 is 14 residues long. The CDR3 bases are TGTGCCAGCATCCTAGCGCCGAGCCAAGAGACCCAGTACTTC. This encodes CASILAPSQETQYF.

The rearrangement uses TRBV6-5 and TRBJ2-2; D is possibly TRBD2 (6 bases). This CDR3 contains 15 residues. Germline V gene lookup returns CDR1 MNHEY and CDR2 SVGAGI. V lost 1 base, J lost 7 bases, and 13 bases lay in between. The DNA of the CDR3 is TGTGCCAGCAGTTACTGGGGGGAAGAAATCGGGGAGCTGTTTTTT. Its translation is CASSYWGEEIGELFF.

The chain uses TRBV11-2 and TRBJ2-1; TRBD1 might be the D (6 bases). Germline V CDR1 and CDR2: SGHAT, FQNNGV. The CDR3 length is 15 residues. Between the trimmed V and J ends, which lost 7 bases and 3 bases, there was a span of 16 bases. For the CDR3, the DNA is TGTGCCAGCATCTCAGGGGAGTATAGCTACAATGAGCAGTTCTTC. Translating it yields CASISGEYSYNEQFF.

A few counts support this clonotype. The gene calls are TRBV21-1 and TRBJ2-4; the listed D gene, TRBD1, was not tested against the DNA. TRBV21-1 is listed as a pseudogene. This CDR3 contains 13 residues. CDR3 amino acids: CASTVAQVDIQYF. The DNA of the CDR3 is TGTGCCAGCACCGTTGCACAGGTGGACATTCAGTACTTC.

This clonotype was counted a few times. V and J are TRBV10-3 and TRBJ1-6, with 9 bases aligning to TRBD1. Germline CDR1 and CDR2: ENHRY and SYGVKD. The V gene end was trimmed by 5 bases and the J gene end by 10 bases; junction bases not matched to a gene: 6. The CDR3 covers 14 residues. CDR3 DNA: TGTGCCATCAGTCAGGGACAGGGAGAGTCACCCCTCCACTTT. Amino acid sequence: CAISQGQGESPLHF.

In this sample, this clonotype turned up a few times. This CDR3 is CASSNRGSGANVLTF. CDR3 in DNA: TGTGCCAGCAGCAACAGGGGCTCTGGGGCCAACGTCCTGACTTTC. The chain combines TRBV6-2 or TRBV6-3 with TRBJ2-6; TRBD1 matches at 7 bases. The ends lost 6 bases at V and 0 bases at J; junction bases unmatched: 2. The germline V gene encodes CDR1 MNHEY and CDR2 SVGEGT. This CDR3 region has 15 residues.

There are a few counts of this clonotype. The chain carries TRBV7-2 and TRBJ2-3; TRBD2 is a possible D gene (5 bases). The CDR3 has 17 amino acids. V lost 4 bases to trimming and J lost 0 bases, with 17 bases between them. Germline CDR1 SGHTA, CDR2 FQGNSA. The DNA for the CDR3 is TGTGCCAGCAGCTCCGCTACCTTCCTAGCTAGCACAGATACGCAGTATTTT. Amino acids: CASSSATFLASTDTQYF.

The rearrangement uses TRBV7-9 and TRBJ2-6; D ambiguous. Germline assignment: CDR1 SEHNR and CDR2 FQNEAQ (reference sequence). V was trimmed by 6 bases and J by 3 bases, leaving 3 bases between them. There are 12 residues in the CDR3. The CDR3 DNA reads as TGTGCCAGCAGTGTTGGGGCCAACGTCCTGACTTTC. Translated: CASSVGANVLTF.